This T cell receptor (beta chain) is from a study of beta chain features in type 1 diabetes. Expressed TCRB transcripts were sequenced because the isolated RNA had all been reverse transcribed beforehand. Assay used: immunoSEQ multiplex PCR; TCRdb lists only in-frame clones, some missing. The sample yields under 850,000 clones, 13% seen once. Study results and limitations: Shorter TCRB CDR3s, moderately but significantly so, were found in Type 1 diabetes patients in all four CD4+ subsets. A possible short-template PCR bias applies equally to patients and controls.

V lost 3 bases and J lost 8, with 16 bases in between. The CDR3 covers 15 residues. On this clone itself: The antigen remains undetermined.

The origin of this receptor is a young man with type 1 diabetes. This chain connects TRBV23-1 to TRBJ1-4, with a possible D match to TRBD1 (5 bases). TRBV23-1 is designated an ORF whose function remains uncertain. Sequencing was carried out using naive CD4+ T cells from blood. DNA of the CDR3: TGCGCCAGCAGTCATGGTGAAGGGGCCTGGGAAAAACTGTTTTTT. This translates into CASSHGEGAWEKLFF.